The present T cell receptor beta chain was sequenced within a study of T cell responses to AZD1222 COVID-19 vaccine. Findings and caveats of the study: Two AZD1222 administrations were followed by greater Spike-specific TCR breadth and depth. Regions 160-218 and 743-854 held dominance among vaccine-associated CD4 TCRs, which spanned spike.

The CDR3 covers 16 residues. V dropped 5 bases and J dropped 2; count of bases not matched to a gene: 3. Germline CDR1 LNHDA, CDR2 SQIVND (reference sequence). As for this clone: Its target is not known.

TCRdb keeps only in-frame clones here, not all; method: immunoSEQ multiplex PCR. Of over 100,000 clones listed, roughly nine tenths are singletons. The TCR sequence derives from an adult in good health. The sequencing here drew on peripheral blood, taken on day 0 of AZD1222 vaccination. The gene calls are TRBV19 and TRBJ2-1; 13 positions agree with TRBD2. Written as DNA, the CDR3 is TGTGCCAGTAGTGGACTAGCGGGAGTAGCCTACAATGAGCAGTTCTTC. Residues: CASSGLAGVAYNEQFF.